The TCR beta chain under discussion was sequenced for a study of Graves' ophthalmopathy and Graves' hyperthyroidism. Overall study: Peripheral blood was gathered at first diagnosis, ahead of any treatment whatsoever.

Points on this clonotype: Its antigen is as yet unknown.

Hyperthyroidism patients, aged 18 to 65, were newly diagnosed, under 2 months' duration. Certain patients were not enrolled. These were patients with other autoimmune diseases, uncontrolled infections, pregnancy or lactation. Study observations and caveats: The model reached approximately 71% sensitivity and around 72% specificity for predicting ophthalmopathy progression.

Using RNA transcripts, the TCR beta CDR3 regions were amplified. HTBI primers were used in a first-round RT-PCR, which preceded a second-round multiplex PCR. TCRdb re-analysed the multiplex PCR reads in MiXCR, keeping a single row per CDR3 protein. The sample lists around 36,000 distinct CDR3 sequences, approximately 46% occurring once. Germline V gene data show CDR1 as ENHRY and CDR2 as SYGVKD. The CDR3 covers 14 residues. V was trimmed by 6 bases and J by 0 bases, leaving 11 bases between them. The sequence came from an adult woman with stable Graves' hyperthyroidism. Sequencing used peripheral blood. The chain joins TRBV10-3 to TRBJ1-1; D is unresolved. CDR3 DNA: TGTGCCATCAGGGGAGAAGAAATGAACACTGAAGCTTTCTTT. This encodes CAIRGEEMNTEAFF.